This entry features one TCR beta chain sequence. The length of the CDR3 is 13 residues. V gave up 4 bases and J gave up 10 bases, with 14 bases separating them. The germline CDR1 and CDR2 sequences are LGHDT and YNNKEL (reference sequence). The entry originates in a study of blood T cell repertoires in COVID-19. At the level of the study: Sources were T cells, B-cell-depleted T cells, or PBMCs; the material itself was cDNA or gDNA.

Methods used by the authors: Amplified reference gene primers provided the basis for estimating nucleated cell counts. This table comes from immunoSEQ multiplex PCR, and its TCRdb copy is limited to in-frame clones, with some not included. V and J calls and clone size are as listed in that table; D and trimming were resolved from the DNA. Of 60,000 to 65,000 clones in the sample, 65% to 80% are singletons; the top ten hold approximately 18%. Sequenced sample: peripheral blood. The source is a man in his fifties or sixties with acute or convalescent COVID-19. The V call is TRBV3-1 (or the pseudogene TRBV3-2), the J call TRBJ1-3; possible D gene TRBD1, 5 bases. The CDR3 spells CASSRGFRATIYF. The CDR3 nucleotides are TGTGCCAGCAGCCGAGGATTCAGGGCTACCATATATTTT.